The rows below give T cell receptor beta chains drawn from one sample of a study of shared clonotypes between healthy human individuals. Using immunoSEQ multiplex PCR, the repertoire was profiled, and TCRdb retains in-frame clones only, with some absent. The profile shows approximately 1.5 million clones, 98% of them singletons. Material for sequencing was naive CD4+ T cells sorted from blood. The source of these receptors is a man aged 25-45 years in good health. CDR3s include the opening cysteine and the closing phenylalanine or tryptophan. D genes are given only for firm matches. The size of a clone is reported for some rows only, either as once, few or many, or as a class for expanded clones.

cdr3_nt cdr3_aa j_call d_call cdr3_length v_call clone_size
TGTGCCAGCAGTTTGGACTCTTATAGTGGAAACACCATATATTTT CASSLDSYSGNTIYF TRBJ1-3 . 15 TRBV6-6 .
TGTGCCAGCAGCTTGTCGGGGTCTGGACTCCAAAACATTCAGTACTTC CASSLSGSGLQNIQYF TRBJ2-4 . 16 TRBV5-4 .
TGCAGTGCTAGAGAGTACTACGAGCAGTACTTC CSAREYYEQYF TRBJ2-7 . 11 TRBV20-1 .
TGTGCCAGCAGTGAGTCGATGCGGGGTCTCTATGGCTACACCTTC CASSESMRGLYGYTF TRBJ1-2 . 15 TRBV6-1 .
TGTGCCAGCTCATACGGACAGTATGGCTACACCTTC CASSYGQYGYTF TRBJ1-2 . 12 TRBV18 once
TGCAGCGTTGAAAGGGAGGGAACACCCTACGAGCAGTACTTC CSVEREGTPYEQYF TRBJ2-7 TRBD2 14 TRBV29-1 .
TGTGCCATTGGAGGAGACAGCTCCTACGAGCAGTACTTC CAIGGDSSYEQYF TRBJ2-7 . 13 TRBV6-5 .
TGTGCCAGCGGCCGGGGGGTAGGAGAGACCCAGTACTTC CASGRGVGETQYF TRBJ2-5 TRBD2 13 TRBV6-1 .
TGTGCCAGCTCACCACGAGATCTAGGCGGGGAGACCCAGTACTTC CASSPRDLGGETQYF TRBJ2-5 . 15 TRBV18 .
TGTGCCAGCAGCTTAGGCGTCACTGAAGCTTTCTTT CASSLGVTEAFF TRBJ1-1 . 12 TRBV7-5 .
TGTGCCAGCAGTTACGGGGGCGGCACCGGGGAGCTGTTTTTT CASSYGGGTGELFF TRBJ2-2 . 14 TRBV6-6 .
TGTGCCAGCTCACCACCGCTGGGGAAGAACACCGGGGAGCTGTTTTTT CASSPPLGKNTGELFF TRBJ2-2 . 16 TRBV18 .
TGTGCCAGCAGCTTAGTGGCGAACAAGCCCCAGCATTTT CASSLVANKPQHF TRBJ1-5 . 13 TRBV7-2 .
TGTGCCAGCAGCTTGTTCCAAGTGTCGGACAAGCCGTTCTTC CASSLFQVSDKPFF TRBJ2-1 . 14 TRBV5-6 .
TGTGCCAGTAGTACGGACAGGGGATCCTACGAGCAGTACTTC CASSTDRGSYEQYF TRBJ2-7 TRBD1 14 TRBV19 few
TGTGCCAGCAGCGTAGGCACTAGCCTGGAGACCCAGTACTTC CASSVGTSLETQYF TRBJ2-5 . 14 TRBV9 once
TGTGCCAGCAGATTAGACGGCAGGGGAGGCCAGAAAGGCTACACCTTC CASRLDGRGGQKGYTF TRBJ1-2 . 16 TRBV7-9 .
TGTGCCAGCAGCCCCAGCGGACAAGAGACCCAGTACTTC CASSPSGQETQYF TRBJ2-5 . 13 TRBV5-4 .
TGTGCCACCAGCAGACCATCGTCCAACTTTGCATTCTCTTACGAGCAGTACTTC CATSRPSSNFAFSYEQYF TRBJ2-7 . 18 TRBV15 .
TGTGCCAGCAGCTTAGCGGGAGGGCCGGCAGATACGCAGTATTTT CASSLAGGPADTQYF TRBJ2-3 TRBD2 15 TRBV11-2 .
TGTGCCAGCAGTTATAGGGGACCCACAGATACGCAGTATTTT CASSYRGPTDTQYF TRBJ2-3 . 14 TRBV6-5 .
TGCGCCAGCAGCTTGGGCGGGACTCCCAACCACGAGCAGTACTTC CASSLGGTPNHEQYF TRBJ2-7 . 15 TRBV5-1 .
TGTGCCAGCAGTTCCGGGACTCCCGCCTACGAGCAGTACTTC CASSSGTPAYEQYF TRBJ2-7 . 14 TRBV28 .
TGCGCCAGCAGCTTGGCAGGGGAGACCCAGTACTTC CASSLAGETQYF TRBJ2-5 . 12 TRBV5-1 .
TGCGCCAGCAGGGAGGCAGGTACTAATGAGCAGTTCTTC CASREAGTNEQFF TRBJ2-1 . 13 TRBV4-3 .
TGTGCCAGCAGCTTAGTATTTCTTTACGAGCAGTACTTC CASSLVFLYEQYF TRBJ2-7 . 13 TRBV7-2 .
TGCGCCAGCAGTCCCGGTAGCGGGAGGGCCTTGGGAGAGACCCAGTACTTC CASSPGSGRALGETQYF TRBJ2-5 TRBD2 17 TRBV10-1 .
TGTGCCAGCAGGAAGACCACAGGGCCCCAGTACTTC CASRKTTGPQYF TRBJ2-5 . 12 TRBV6-5 .
TGTGCCACTGGGCTCGGGGGGGGCACAGATACGCAGTATTTT CATGLGGGTDTQYF TRBJ2-3 TRBD2 14 TRBV7-8 .
TGCGCCAGCCAGGGGGTGGCGAACGGGGTTTACGAGCAGTACTTC CASQGVANGVYEQYF TRBJ2-7 TRBD1 15 TRBV10-2 .
TGTGCCAGCAAGCAGGGCGATCAGCCCCAGCATTTT CASKQGDQPQHF TRBJ1-5 . 12 TRBV6-1 .
TGTGCCAGCAGAGAAGGGAGGGCCCCCGGGGAGCTGTTTTTT CASREGRAPGELFF TRBJ2-2 TRBD2 14 TRBV27 .
TGTGCCAGCAGCTCTACTAGCTCCTACCAGCAGTACTTC CASSSTSSYQQYF TRBJ2-7 . 13 TRBV5-8 .
TGTGCCAGCAGACCCCTGCGGGGGGGCGGCAACACCGGGGAGCTGTTTTTT CASRPLRGGGNTGELFF TRBJ2-2 TRBD2 17 TRBV11-2 .
TGCGCCAGCAGCTGGGGACAGGCTGGGTCACCCCTCCACTTT CASSWGQAGSPLHF TRBJ1-6 TRBD1 14 TRBV5-1 .
TGTGCCAGCAGCGCCCCTGCGGGTAGAAGAGATACGCAGTATTTT CASSAPAGRRDTQYF TRBJ2-3 . 15 TRBV9 .
TGTGCCAGCAGCCCGACGCGCGGGGGAACCTACAATGAGCAGTTCTTC CASSPTRGGTYNEQFF TRBJ2-1 TRBD2 16 TRBV7-9 .
TGTGCCAGCGTCGGGAACTATGGCTACACCTTC CASVGNYGYTF TRBJ1-2 . 11 TRBV28 .
TGTGCCAGCAGCTGGGGGCCAGAGTATAGCAATCAGCCCCAGCATTTT CASSWGPEYSNQPQHF TRBJ1-5 . 16 TRBV5-4 .
TGTGCCAGCAGCTTATCCGGGGTTTCCACTGAAGCTTTCTTT CASSLSGVSTEAFF TRBJ1-1 . 14 TRBV7-3 .